Shown below are 31 T cell receptor beta chains from a single sample sequenced in a study of T cells after yellow fever vaccination. Each CDR3 protein gets one entry after TCRdb re-called the 5' RACE reads with MiXCR. The data show about 120,000 distinct CDR3 sequences, roughly 15% seen once. The source was CD8+ T cells sorted from PBMCs, collected 5 days after the yellow fever booster vaccination. Receptors were obtained from a man between 18 and 35 years old who received the YFV17D yellow fever vaccine.

The V gene is TRBV9, the J gene TRBJ1-5; D unresolved. The CDR3 is made up of 14 amino acids. Germline CDR1 reads SGDLS; CDR2 reads YYNGEE. Trimming left V 0 bases short and J 3 bases short, with 7 bases between. CDR3 nucleotide sequence: TGTGCCAGCAGCGTAGACAGCTTCAATCAGCCCCAGCATTTT. Translating gives CASSVDSFNQPQHF.

V is TRBV18 and J is TRBJ2-1; weak D call: TRBD1 (5 bases). CDR3 length equals 14 residues. V was cut by 0 bases and J by 7 bases, with 10 bases left in between. Germline CDR1 and CDR2: KGHSH and LQKENI. For the CDR3, the DNA is TGTGCCAGCTCACCACCCAGACAGCTAAATGAGCAGTTCTTC. Residues: CASSPPRQLNEQFF.

This clonotype was counted only a few times. This chain uses TRBV5-1 with TRBJ1-1; D not certain. The CDR3 is 13 amino acids. V shed 3 bases and J shed 4 bases, with 10 bases lying between them. Germline V gene data show CDR1 as SGHRS and CDR2 as YFSETQ. The CDR3 DNA is TGCGCCAGCAGCTCCCCGGGGAGCACTGAAGCTTTCTTT. This gives the protein CASSSPGSTEAFF.

This clonotype has a handful of counts. The chain is built from TRBV7-6 and TRBJ2-2; 8 bases agree with TRBD1. Germline assignment: CDR1 SGHVS and CDR2 FNYEAQ. CDR3 length equals 15 residues. J gave up 3 bases and V 5 bases, and 5 bases lay outside the gene matches. CDR3 bases: TGTGCCAGCAGCCAAGACAGGGGCTACACCGGGGAGCTGTTTTTT. This sequence encodes CASSQDRGYTGELFF.

The chain employs TRBV5-1 and TRBJ1-1; unclear D gene. Germline lookup yields CDR1 SGHRS and CDR2 YFSETQ. CDR3 length: 12 amino acids. Trimming cost V 4 bases and J 3 bases, with 7 bases left between them. DNA of the CDR3: TGCGCCAGCAGCCTAGACGACACTGAAGCTTTCTTT. Its protein is CASSLDDTEAFF.

This clonotype was seen a handful of times. The gene calls are TRBV27 and TRBJ2-1; D might be TRBD1 or TRBD2, each matching 5 bases. The V and J ends lost 2 bases and 5 bases respectively, with 13 bases between them. The CDR3 has 15 amino acids. Germline V CDR1 and CDR2: MNHEY, SMNVEV (reference sequence). CDR3 coding DNA: TGTGCCAGCAGTTTAGCGAAGGGACCGAACAATGAGCAGTTCTTC. Its translation is CASSLAKGPNNEQFF.

This clonotype has only a few counts. The chain carries TRBV20-1 and TRBJ2-7; 9 nucleotides agree with TRBD2. Germline loops: CDR1 DFQATT, CDR2 SNEGSKA (reference sequence). This CDR3 comprises 14 residues. With V trimmed by 0 bases and J by 1 base, 1 base remained unmatched. CDR3 amino acids: CSARDLAGSYEQYF. The DNA for the CDR3 is TGCAGTGCTAGAGATCTAGCGGGGTCCTACGAGCAGTACTTC.

The rearrangement uses TRBV20-1 and TRBJ2-7; no reliable D call. V was trimmed by 7 bases and J by 0 bases, leaving 13 bases between them. There are 13 residues in the CDR3. CDR1 and CDR2 (germline): DFQATT, SNEGSKA (reference sequence). The CDR3 DNA is TGCAGTGTGAGAGCGCCGAGCTCCTACGAGCAGTACTTC. Translating it yields CSVRAPSSYEQYF.

This sequence joins TRBV5-5 and TRBJ2-3, with a weak D call TRBD2 (6 bases). CDR1 is SGHKS, CDR2 YYEKEE, per germline (reference sequence). The CDR3 is 16 amino acids. The V end lost 0 bases, the J end lost 5 bases, and 16 bases lay between the germline ends. Here the CDR3 DNA reads TGTGCCAGCAGCTTGGTGGTTGGGCTAGCGAAAGATACGCAGTATTTT. Its protein is CASSLVVGLAKDTQYF.

The V and J genes are TRBV27 and TRBJ2-7, with D perhaps matching TRBD1 (5 bases). Looked up from germline, CDR1 is MNHEY and CDR2 is SMNVEV (reference sequence). The V and J ends lost 5 bases and 6 bases respectively, with 11 bases between them. CDR3 size: 12 residues. The CDR3 spells CASSPGTGEQYV. CDR3 bases: TGTGCCAGCAGTCCAGGAACAGGCGAGCAGTACGTC.

The sample holds a few counts of this clonotype. This chain connects TRBV7-9 to TRBJ2-5, with TRBD1 matching 10 bases. CDR1 SEHNR and CDR2 FQNEAQ come from the germline V gene (reference sequence). The CDR3 sequence is 16 residues long. V lost 5 bases, J lost 4 bases, and 10 bases stayed unmatched. This CDR3 reads CASSLLGTGAGETQYF. The CDR3 nucleotides read TGTGCCAGCAGCCTGTTGGGGACAGGGGCTGGAGAGACCCAGTACTTC.

This clonotype was seen only a few times. CDR3 nucleotides: TGTGCCAGCAGCCGCATGAACACCGGGGAGCTGTTTTTT. Translated: CASSRMNTGELFF. V and J are TRBV6-5 and TRBJ2-2, with D unresolved. The germline gives CDR1 MNHEY, CDR2 SVGAGI. There are 13 residues in the CDR3. V was clipped by 6 bases and J by 1 base, with 6 bases between them.

There are many counts of this clonotype. CDR3 region: CASSLTGDEQYF. The DNA of the CDR3 is TGCGCCAGCAGCCTGACAGGGGACGAGCAGTACTTC. The gene calls are TRBV5-1 and TRBJ2-7, with TRBD1 matching over 8 bases. Germline V gives CDR1 SGHRS, CDR2 YFSETQ. Trimming removed 4 bases from V and 5 bases from J; junction bases left unmatched: 2. The CDR3 contains 12 residues.

This clonotype was counted between two and nine times. J is TRBJ1-2 and V is TRBV20-1; D unresolved. Germline V gives CDR1 DFQATT, CDR2 SNEGSKA (reference sequence). V lost 6 bases, J lost 6 bases, and 5 bases lay in between. The CDR3 is 9 residues long. The CDR3 loop reads CSATNGYTF. As DNA, the CDR3 is TGCAGTGCGACGAATGGCTACACCTTC.

The rearrangement joins TRBV7-9 to TRBJ2-1; D may be TRBD1 or TRBD2 (6 bases each). The CDR3 loop spans 15 amino acids. CDR1 is SEHNR and CDR2 is FQNEAQ in the germline V gene (reference sequence). Trimming stripped 1 base from V and 2 bases from J, with 9 bases between. CDR3 coding DNA: TGTGCCAGCAGCTTAGTGGGGGGCGCCTACAATGAGCAGTTCTTC. Its translation: CASSLVGGAYNEQFF.

This clonotype was observed a few times. The chain carries TRBV7-9 and TRBJ2-3; D uncertain. CDR1 and CDR2 (germline): SEHNR, FQNEAQ (reference sequence). CDR3 length equals 12 residues. V was cut by 1 base and J by 8 bases, with 7 bases left in between. The CDR3 spells CASSLVLFTQYF. CDR3 coding DNA: TGTGCCAGCAGCTTAGTATTGTTTACGCAGTATTTT.

A few counts support this clonotype. The chain combines TRBV4-1 with TRBJ2-1; D ambiguous. Germline CDR1 is MGHRA and CDR2 is YSYEKL. V shed 0 bases and J shed 0 bases, with 9 bases lying between them. This CDR3 comprises 16 residues. CDR3 nucleotide sequence: TGCGCCAGCAGCCAAGATCAGCCCAGCTCCTACAATGAGCAGTTCTTC. This codes for CASSQDQPSSYNEQFF.

This chain uses TRBV7-2 with TRBJ1-1; D remains unclear. Germline V lookup: CDR1 SGHTA, CDR2 FQGNSA. The V and J ends lost 3 bases and 0 bases respectively, with 8 bases between them. This CDR3 is built from 14 residues. In nucleotides, the CDR3 is TGTGCCAGCAGCTTCTCCAGCTTGAACACTGAAGCTTTCTTT. As protein: CASSFSSLNTEAFF. The full variable domain, its missing parts supplied by reference TRBV7-2 and TRBJ1-1, is GAGVSQSPSNKVTEKGKDVELRCDPISGHTALYWYRQSLGQGLEFLIYFQGNSAPDKSGLPSDRFSAERTGGSVSTLTIQRTQQEDSAVYLCASSFSSLNTEAFFGQGTRLTVV.

In its sample, this clonotype was seen a few times. The chain has TRBV2 and TRBJ2-3, with 8 bases matching TRBD1. Germline values: CDR1 SNHLY, CDR2 FYNNEI. The V segment lost 6 bases and the J segment 4 bases; nucleotides outside the gene matches: 6. The CDR3 covers 14 residues. The CDR3 is CASRDREPPDTQYF. CDR3 sequence (DNA): TGTGCCAGCAGGGACAGGGAACCACCAGATACGCAGTATTTT.

This clonotype occurred a few times. The chain uses TRBV7-8 and TRBJ2-1; 8 bases align to TRBD1. The germline V gene has CDR1 SGHVS and CDR2 FQNEAQ. Trimming removed 6 bases from V and 9 bases from J; junction bases left unmatched: 10. CDR3 length equals 14 residues. This CDR3 is CASSSWTGPAEQFF. In DNA, the CDR3 is TGTGCCAGCAGTAGCTGGACAGGGCCCGCTGAGCAGTTCTTC.

This clonotype showed up many times. The V and J genes are TRBV27 and TRBJ1-4; TRBD1 matches at 8 bases. The CDR3 runs to 16 residues. With 4 bases clipped from V and 11 bases from J, the junction kept 15 bases outside the gene matches. Germline CDR1 reads MNHEY; CDR2 reads SMNVEV (reference sequence). The CDR3 region is CASSSTLLGTGQKLFF. CDR3 sequence (DNA): TGTGCCAGCAGTTCCACCCTTCTGGGGACAGGTCAGAAACTGTTTTTT.

The DNA for the CDR3 is TGTGCCAGCAGCTTTATCGGGGGAAACACCATATATTTT. It specifies CASSFIGGNTIYF. This rearrangement joins TRBV4-2 to TRBJ1-3; D is undetermined. The CDR3 has 13 amino acids. V lost 5 bases and J lost 4, with 9 bases in between. In germline, CDR1 is LGHNA, CDR2 YNFKEQ.

This clonotype was detected only a few times. J is TRBJ1-6 and V is TRBV7-9; no firm D call. The CDR3 sequence is 16 residues long. V was clipped by 4 bases and J by 0 bases, with 10 bases between them. Germline V lookup: CDR1 SEHNR, CDR2 FQNEAQ (reference sequence). The CDR3 sequence is CASSSFLGSYNSPLHF. The CDR3 DNA reads TGTGCCAGCAGCTCTTTCTTGGGCTCCTATAATTCACCCCTCCACTTT.

This sequence joins TRBV7-9 and TRBJ2-3; 8 bases line up with TRBD2. The length of the CDR3 is 17 residues. J was trimmed by 3 bases and V by 1 base; bases with no gene match: 9. CDR1 and CDR2 from the germline V gene are SEHNR and FQNEAQ (reference sequence). The DNA for the CDR3 is TGTGCCAGCAGCTTAGGGGGGATTAGCGGGACGACAGATACGCAGTATTTT. The encoded protein is CASSLGGISGTTDTQYF.

V usage is TRBV20-1 and J usage is TRBJ2-3; D unresolved. The germline V gene encodes CDR1 DFQATT and CDR2 SNEGSKA (reference sequence). The V and J ends lost 0 bases and 3 bases respectively, with 7 bases between them. The CDR3 is 13 amino acids. CDR3 residues: CSARDPATDTQYF. The CDR3 nucleotides are TGCAGTGCTAGAGATCCGGCGACAGATACGCAGTATTTT.

This clonotype was detected only a few times. The chain has TRBV6-6 and TRBJ2-4; D is uncertain. The CDR3 length is 14 residues. Germline V lookup: CDR1 MNHNY, CDR2 SVGAGI (reference sequence). The CDR3 DNA follows: TGTGCATTTTCCCTGCCATCAGCCAAAAACATTCAGTACTTC. Residues: CAFSLPSAKNIQYF.

The chain employs TRBV25-1 and TRBJ2-1; the match to TRBD1 covers 8 bases. The trim removed 6 bases at V and 3 bases at J, leaving 7 bases unmatched. The germline gives CDR1 MGHDK, CDR2 SYGVNS. This CDR3 comprises 15 residues. The CDR3 nucleotides are TGTGCCAGCAGCGCCGGGACAGGTAGCTACAATGAGCAGTTCTTC. It is translated as CASSAGTGSYNEQFF.

The chain employs TRBV7-9 and TRBJ2-1; 12 nucleotides match TRBD2. The CDR3 is made up of 16 amino acids. Germline V lookup: CDR1 SEHNR, CDR2 FQNEAQ (reference sequence). V shed 5 bases, J shed 4 bases, and the junction held 6 bases outside the gene matches. For the CDR3, the DNA is TGTGCCAGCAGCCCACGGACTAGCGGGGTTTACAATGAGCAGTTCTTC. Translating it yields CASSPRTSGVYNEQFF.

The chain carries TRBV4-1 and TRBJ2-7, with a possible D match to TRBD2 (6 bases). CDR1 MGHRA and CDR2 YSYEKL come from the germline V gene. V was cut by 1 base and J by 8 bases, with 15 bases left in between. The CDR3 length is 14 residues. CDR3 sequence reads: CASSQGYSAGQQYF. For the CDR3, the DNA is TGCGCCAGCAGCCAAGGATATTCGGCGGGGCAGCAGTACTTC.

The V gene is TRBV7-2, the J gene TRBJ2-2, with 10 bases that match TRBD1. CDR1 SGHTA and CDR2 FQGNSA come from the germline V gene. This CDR3 spans 20 amino acids. The trim removed 5 bases at V and 2 bases at J, leaving 17 bases unmatched. In DNA, the CDR3 is TGTGCCAGCAGCCCAAGGCCGGGACAGGGGCCCCAAGTAAACACCGGGGAGCTGTTTTTT. This sequence encodes CASSPRPGQGPQVNTGELFF.

This clonotype was seen repeatedly, ten times or more. This chain uses TRBV5-1 with TRBJ2-1; D not resolved. The CDR3 runs 15 residues. The V end lost 3 bases, the J end lost 1 base, and 11 bases lay between the germline ends. Germline V gives CDR1 SGHRS, CDR2 YFSETQ. This CDR3 reads CASSSPERSYNEQFF. CDR3 DNA sequence: TGCGCCAGCAGCTCTCCGGAGAGATCCTACAATGAGCAGTTCTTC.